These T cell receptor beta chains were read from a single sample in a study of T cells in Graves' hyperthyroidism and ophthalmopathy. Via MiXCR, TCRdb re-called the multiplex PCR reads, giving one row per CDR3 protein. The sample holds 500,000 to 600,000 distinct CDR3 sequences, 35% to 50% seen once. What was sequenced was peripheral blood or thyroid tissue (not recorded which). Every receptor here comes from an adult woman with Graves' disease, either hyperthyroidism or ophthalmopathy (not recorded which). The CDR3 runs from the conserved cysteine through the conserved F or W.

V	J	CDR3
TRBV4-2	TRBJ2-5	CASSQATSEETQYF
TRBV19	TRBJ1-1	CASSPMENTEAFF
TRBV7-3	TRBJ2-3	CASSLFGDTQYF
TRBV7-2	TRBJ2-5	CASSLGSGVLPKETQYF
TRBV7-2	TRBJ1-6	CASSLAGPLHF
TRBV10-3	TRBJ1-5	CASSPSSDRPDQPQHF
TRBV29-1	TRBJ1-2	CSVLIPSGRSYTF
TRBV7-9	TRBJ2-7	CASSAPGIPGAYEQYF
TRBV7-6	TRBJ1-1	CASSLATGATEAFF
TRBV11-2	TRBJ2-7	CASSPRQGANQWQYF
TRBV20-1	TRBJ2-7	CSAGERDRSYEQYF
TRBV5-6	TRBJ2-7	CASSLGTTKQYF
TRBV15	TRBJ1-6	CATSRARQGGNSPLHF
TRBV7-6	TRBJ1-6	CASSPGTGGDSPLHF
TRBV7-9	TRBJ2-7	CASSRSGPAYEQYF
TRBV2	TRBJ1-5	CASSVGKGEQPQHF
TRBV10-3	TRBJ2-7	CAISPLASSYEQYF
TRBV6-1	TRBJ1-1	CASSGGQTEAFF
TRBV7-2	TRBJ1-2	CASSLEEGANYGYTF
TRBV25-1	TRBJ1-2	CASSESYGGQINYGYTF
TRBV5-1	TRBJ1-5	CASSLRTGDQPQHF
TRBV7-9	TRBJ1-5	CASEATNQPQHF
TRBV7-9	TRBJ2-7	CASSSTGVGEQYF
TRBV29-1	TRBJ1-1	CSVEWGPGGTEAFF
TRBV7-2	TRBJ1-4	CASRSTGSQNEKLFF
TRBV6-6	TRBJ1-1	CATKYTEAFF
TRBV29-1	TRBJ2-7	CSVEDSAVAGQREQYF
TRBV5-1	TRBJ2-7	CASSLGQSEQYF
TRBV20-1	TRBJ2-7	CSARLVDSYEQYF
TRBV7-9	TRBJ1-2	CASSLGQVDGYTF
TRBV9	TRBJ1-3	CASTAGTGGNTIYF
TRBV5-1	TRBJ1-5	CASSWGDLGNQPQHF
TRBV2	TRBJ2-3	CASKPSQGRQADTQYF
TRBV2	TRBJ1-1	CASRDKTGYTEAFF
TRBV12-3/TRBV12-4	TRBJ2-5	CASSLGGIETQYF
TRBV2	TRBJ1-6	CASSSTGGDSSPLHF
TRBV11-2	TRBJ2-5	CASSPQTGTAYQETQYF
TRBV29-1	TRBJ1-5	CSVGRSNQPQHF
TRBV15	TRBJ1-5	CATSSRTDNQPQHF
TRBV10-3	TRBJ2-6	CAISEQYSGANVLTF
TRBV5-1	TRBJ1-4	CASSRGTGGNEKLFF